This T cell receptor beta chain came from a study of graft-versus-host responses after intestinal transplantation. The wider study: Induction with anti-thymocyte globulin, then tacrolimus and steroids for roughly 3 years, was given to all recipients.

The J segment lost 7 bases and the V segment lost 4 bases, leaving 9 bases of the junction unmatched. CDR1 and CDR2 from the germline V gene are SGDLS and YYNGEE. This CDR3 contains 15 residues. Remarks on this clone: Antigen unknown.

Clones were sequenced by immunoSEQ multiplex PCR, and TCRdb holds only the in-frame ones, with some missing. The profile shows tens of thousands of clones, 93% of them singletons. The genes are TRBV9 and TRBJ2-1; TRBD2 matches 9 bases. This sample comprised unstimulated CD8+ T cells sorted from spleen or lymph node cells, obtained before transplant. The clonotype comes from a human donor who was the organ donor for an intestinal transplant. CDR3: CASSPPGGRVNEQFF. Written as DNA, the CDR3 is TGTGCCAGCAGCCCCCCTGGCGGGAGGGTAAATGAGCAGTTCTTC.